The present T cell receptor beta chain was sequenced within a study of cytomegalovirus exposure and HLA in healthy donors. This clone was picked up a small number of times. PCR was performed using 60 Vbeta and 13 Jbeta primers. Libraries were prepared by immunoSEQ multiplex PCR; TCRdb keeps only in-frame clonotypes and omits some of them. Found here are approximately 290,000 clones, about four fifths of them singletons; the top ten hold 0.3% to 0.35%. The source material was PBMCs. This TCR was sampled from a girl aged 2-10 years in good health and CMV-seronegative.

The DNA for the CDR3 is TGCAGCGTTGACGGGGCGGGAAGTCCGTACTATGAGCAGTTCTTC. Its protein is CSVDGAGSPYYEQFF. V gene TRBV29-1 combines with J gene TRBJ2-1, with D possibly matching TRBD2 (6 bases). Trimming removed 3 bases at V and 8 bases at J, with 20 bases between. The CDR3 runs 15 residues. Germline V gives CDR1 SQVTM, CDR2 ANQGSEA.